Below, 28 T cell receptor beta chains from the same sample are listed, as sequenced in a study of shared clonotypes between healthy human individuals. Clones were read by immunoSEQ multiplex PCR, and TCRdb kept only the in-frame ones, dropping some. The sample has 550,000 to 850,000 clones; about 74% are singletons. The sample was memory CD4+ T cells sorted from blood. The subset denotes: CD45RA-negative fraction. The receptors come from a woman aged 30 to 39 in good health.

The chain uses TRBV11-1 and TRBJ2-2, with no clear D. The CDR3 consists of 13 residues. The V gene's germline CDR1 is SGHAT and CDR2 FQDESV (reference sequence). The V end lost 8 bases, the J end lost 1 base, and 8 bases lay between the germline ends. CDR3 in amino acids: CASATRNTGELFF. CDR3 nucleotide sequence: TGTGCCAGCGCCACTCGGAACACCGGGGAGCTGTTTTTT.

This clone was counted a few times. The chain joins TRBV5-6 to TRBJ2-5; D call uncertain. V lost 4 bases, J lost 6 bases, and 22 bases lay in between. Germline V gene sequence: CDR1 SGHDT, CDR2 YYEEEE. The CDR3 is 16 residues long. The CDR3 reads CASSSPTGRLAQTQYF. DNA for the CDR3: TGTGCCAGCAGCAGTCCCACCGGACGGCTCGCGCAGACCCAGTACTTC.

The chain joins TRBV6-5 to TRBJ1-5, with TRBD1 matching 7 bases. V was pared by 3 bases and J by 8 bases, with 4 bases of the junction left unmatched. CDR3 size: 13 residues. The germline gives CDR1 MNHEY, CDR2 SVGAGI. The CDR3 is CASSYEQGKPQHF. The DNA for the CDR3 is TGTGCCAGCAGTTATGAACAGGGGAAGCCCCAGCATTTT.

This clone occurred many times. J is TRBJ2-7 and V is TRBV29-1; unclear D gene. This CDR3 has 15 residues. V dropped 0 bases and J dropped 0 bases, with 12 bases sitting between them. Germline loops: CDR1 SQVTM, CDR2 ANQGSEA. The CDR3 is CSVEDRNGYSYEQYF. Here the CDR3 DNA reads TGCAGCGTTGAAGATCGGAACGGTTACTCCTACGAGCAGTACTTC.

A single count supports this clone. The chain has TRBV11-2 and TRBJ2-7; D is unresolved. The length of the CDR3 is 12 residues. V was clipped by 4 bases and J by 3 bases, with 7 bases between them. Germline assignment: CDR1 SGHAT and CDR2 FQNNGV. This chain's CDR3 is CASSSAGYEQYF. The CDR3 nucleotides are TGTGCCAGCAGCTCAGCCGGCTACGAGCAGTACTTC. The whole variable domain, filled in from reference TRBV11-2 and TRBJ2-7, reads EAGVAQSPRYKIIEKRQSVAFWCNPISGHATLYWYQQILGQGPKLLIQFQNNGVVDDSQLPKDRFSAERLKGVDSTLKIQPAKLEDSAVYLCASSSAGYEQYFGPGTRLTVT.

This clone was seen a few times. V is TRBV5-1 and J is TRBJ2-3; TRBD1 matches at 8 bases. CDR3 length equals 14 residues. V was clipped by 4 bases and J by 3 bases; unmatched bases: 4. CDR1 and CDR2 (germline): SGHRS, YFSETQ. The CDR3 loop is CASSNRGSTDTQYF. For the CDR3, the DNA is TGCGCCAGCAGCAACAGGGGGAGTACAGATACGCAGTATTTT.

The rearrangement links TRBV7-6 to TRBJ2-7, with 7 bases lining up with TRBD1. CDR3 length: 15 residues. The germline V gene has CDR1 SGHVS and CDR2 FNYEAQ. V lost 6 bases to trimming and J lost 9 bases; unmatched junction nucleotides: 17. As DNA, the CDR3 is TGTGCCAGCAGTCCAACAGGGGCACCCCAAGCGATGCAGTACTTC. Translated: CASSPTGAPQAMQYF.

This chain joins TRBV2 and TRBJ2-3, with 10 positions matching TRBD2. This CDR3 has 16 residues. J was trimmed by 0 bases and V by 8 bases; bases with no gene match: 8. Germline V CDR1 and CDR2: SNHLY, FYNNEI. In nucleotides, the CDR3 is TGTGCCAGCGGACTAGCGGAATCCTCCAGCACAGATACGCAGTATTTT. Amino acid sequence: CASGLAESSSTDTQYF. Variable domain in full (rest from reference TRBV2 and TRBJ2-3): EPEVTQTPSHQVTQMGQEVILRCVPISNHLYFYWYRQILGQKVEFLVSFYNNEISEKSEIFDDQFSVERPDGSNFTLKIRSTKLEDSAMYFCASGLAESSSTDTQYFGPGTRLTVL.

A single count supports this clone. V is TRBV6-6 and J is TRBJ1-2; no reliable D call. CDR3 length: 13 residues. Trimming removed 10 bases from V and 1 base from J, with 13 bases in between. Germline V lookup: CDR1 MNHNY, CDR2 SVGAGI (reference sequence). The CDR3 DNA sequence: TGTGCCACCGCCCCACATGATAACTATGGCTACACCTTC. It yields the protein CATAPHDNYGYTF.

CDR3 loop: CASTPRGRGNEKLFF. The CDR3 region has the DNA TGTGCCAGCACCCCGCGGGGGCGCGGGAATGAAAAACTGTTTTTT. The V call is TRBV28, the J call TRBJ1-4, with D possibly being TRBD1 (6 bases). From germline, CDR1 is MDHEN and CDR2 SYDVKM. There are 15 residues in the CDR3. The V end lost 7 bases, the J end lost 5 bases, and 17 bases lay between the germline ends.

The V call is TRBV28, the J call TRBJ2-1; TRBD2 matches at 14 bases. The length of the CDR3 is 19 residues. CDR1 MDHEN and CDR2 SYDVKM come from the germline V gene. The V gene end was trimmed by 5 bases and the J gene end by 3 bases; junction bases not matched to a gene: 12. The CDR3 protein is CASSADRTSGRTFYNEQFF. CDR3 nucleotide sequence: TGTGCCAGCAGTGCCGACAGGACTAGCGGGAGGACCTTCTACAATGAGCAGTTCTTC.

This clone occurred once. J is TRBJ2-7 and V is TRBV5-1; D call uncertain. There are 11 residues in the CDR3. Trimming stripped 7 bases from V and 3 bases from J, with 8 bases between. Germline V gives CDR1 SGHRS, CDR2 YFSETQ. This CDR3 reads CASGNHYEQYF. In nucleotides, the CDR3 is TGCGCCAGCGGCAACCACTACGAGCAGTACTTC.

J is TRBJ2-2 and V is TRBV5-1, with D unresolved. CDR1 is SGHRS, CDR2 YFSETQ, per germline. Trimming took off 0 bases at V and 1 base at J, with 7 bases between the two ends. CDR3 size: 15 residues. CDR3 bases: TGCGCCAGCAGCTTGGGAGCCGGGAACACCGGGGAGCTGTTTTTT. Amino acids: CASSLGAGNTGELFF.

The DNA of the CDR3 is TGTGCCTGGAGTCGATGGACAGACAATGAAAAACTGTTTTTT. The encoded protein is CAWSRWTDNEKLFF. The chain links TRBV30 to TRBJ1-4; a possible D gene is TRBD1 (6 bases). Germline-derived CDR1 and CDR2 are GTSNPN and SVGIG (reference sequence). The CDR3 length is 14 residues. V shed 2 bases and J shed 5 bases, with 12 bases lying between them.

The chain is built from TRBV4-1 and TRBJ2-2; 7 bases are shared with TRBD2. The CDR3 length is 17 residues. The germline CDR1 and CDR2 sequences are MGHRA and YSYEKL. V was pared by 0 bases and J by 8 bases, with 12 bases of the junction left unmatched. The CDR3 DNA is TGCGCCAGCAGCCAAGATCGAGGGAGGGCCCGGGTTGGGGAGCTGTTTTTT. Translation gives CASSQDRGRARVGELFF.

This clone was detected a few times. This rearrangement joins TRBV6-5 to TRBJ1-2; 8 nucleotides match TRBD1. From germline, CDR1 is MNHEY and CDR2 SVGAGI. Unmatched junction bases numbered 9, after V lost 2 bases and J lost 7 bases. The CDR3 totals 15 residues. CDR3 in amino acids: CASSYTFTQGGGYTF. The CDR3 nucleotides are TGTGCCAGCAGTTACACCTTCACACAGGGGGGTGGCTACACCTTC.

V and J are TRBV4-1 and TRBJ2-2, with 11 bases lining up with TRBD2. The CDR3 runs 14 residues. Germline CDR1 and CDR2: MGHRA and YSYEKL. The trim removed 7 bases at V and 6 bases at J, leaving 4 bases unmatched. The CDR3 is CASTLAGGAGELFF. CDR3 bases: TGCGCCAGCACCCTAGCGGGAGGAGCCGGGGAGCTGTTTTTT.

The chain recombines TRBV14 with TRBJ1-2, with a tentative D call TRBD1 (6 bases). The V and J ends lost 0 bases and 7 bases respectively, with 12 bases between them. This CDR3 region has 14 residues. Germline V gives CDR1 SGHDN, CDR2 FVKESK. The chain's CDR3 is CASSQDLQGSGYTF. CDR3 DNA sequence: TGTGCCAGCAGCCAAGATCTACAGGGAAGTGGCTACACCTTC.

This chain joins TRBV28 and TRBJ1-2; D is uncertain. The germline V gene encodes CDR1 MDHEN and CDR2 SYDVKM. This CDR3 spans 13 amino acids. Trimming stripped 5 bases from V and 0 bases from J, with 7 bases between. CDR3 coding DNA: TGTGCCAGCAGTCAGCGGGCTAACTATGGCTACACCTTC. Amino acids: CASSQRANYGYTF.

The chain uses TRBV19 and TRBJ1-1; TRBD1 agrees at 8 bases. V lost 5 bases, J lost 1 base, and 6 bases stayed unmatched. Germline assignment: CDR1 LNHDA and CDR2 SQIVND (reference sequence). This CDR3 is built from 15 residues. The CDR3 sequence is CASSETGASNTEAFF. The CDR3 DNA reads as TGTGCCAGTAGTGAGACAGGGGCCTCGAACACTGAAGCTTTCTTT.

J is TRBJ2-7 and V is TRBV5-1; tentative D call: TRBD1 (6 bases). The germline V and J ends were trimmed by 4 bases and 0 bases, with 11 bases remaining between them. The germline CDR1 and CDR2 sequences are SGHRS and YFSETQ. There are 14 residues in the CDR3. CDR3 nucleotides: TGCGCCAGCAGCGCCACAGGGAGCTCCTACGAGCAGTACTTC. Residues: CASSATGSSYEQYF.

This clone was counted a few times. Other nucleotide sequences from this sample produce the same CDR3. This sequence joins TRBV29-1 and TRBJ2-7; D is unresolved. The ends were cut back, 6 bases at V and 4 bases at J, with 10 bases in the middle. Germline CDR1 SQVTM, CDR2 ANQGSEA. This CDR3 has 11 amino acids. CDR3: CSVRWGYEQYF. DNA for the CDR3: TGCAGCGTCCGCTGGGGATACGAGCAGTACTTC.

This clone occurred a few times. Other DNA sequences in this sample translate to the same CDR3. The chain is built from TRBV2 and TRBJ2-5, with D hard to call. Germline loops: CDR1 SNHLY, CDR2 FYNNEI. V dropped 1 base and J dropped 3 bases, with 6 bases sitting between them. The CDR3 runs to 13 residues. The chain's CDR3 is CASSEGAEETQYF. The CDR3 DNA reads as TGTGCCAGCAGTGAAGGGGCCGAAGAGACCCAGTACTTC.

The chain couples TRBV20-1 to TRBJ2-7; tentatively, D is TRBD1 (6 bases). CDR3 length equals 10 residues. Germline assignment: CDR1 DFQATT and CDR2 SNEGSKA (reference sequence). Trimming shortened V by 3 bases and J by 9 bases, and 9 bases separated the two germline ends. The CDR3, as DNA: TGCAGTGCTAGGCAGGGGAGGCAGTACTTC. Translating it yields CSARQGRQYF.

This rearrangement joins TRBV18 to TRBJ2-7; D ambiguous. This CDR3 region has 15 residues. Germline CDR1 reads KGHSH; CDR2 reads LQKENI. Trimming shortened V by 2 bases and J by 0 bases, and 11 bases separated the two germline ends. The CDR3 protein is CASSPSAGRSYEQYF. As DNA, the CDR3 is TGTGCCAGCTCACCATCGGCCGGGCGCTCCTACGAGCAGTACTTC.

This clone was picked up a small number of times. The chain recombines TRBV21-1 with TRBJ2-5. TRBV21-1 is shown as a pseudogene. This CDR3 is built from 11 residues. The CDR3 DNA follows: TGTGCCAGCAGCAGACAAGAGACCCAGTACTTC. This encodes CASSRQETQYF.

Concerning this clone itself: The junction shows a germline mismatch at one end, possibly a read error. The gene calls are TRBV29-1 and TRBJ2-5; no reliable D call. Germline CDR1 reads SQVTM; CDR2 reads ANQGSEA. This CDR3 spans 12 amino acids. The CDR3 here is CSVDAQREAQYF. For the CDR3, the DNA is TGCAGCGTTGATGCACAAAGAGAGGCCCAGTACTTC.

In the case of this clone: The junction and the germline gene differ at one end; a read error may be behind it. V and J are TRBV25-1 and TRBJ1-3, with D perhaps TRBD1 (6 bases). In germline, CDR1 is MGHDK, CDR2 SYGVNS. The CDR3 covers 15 residues. For the CDR3, the DNA is TGTTCCAGCAGTGAAGTTGAGGGGGTAGGAAACACCATATATTTT. It specifies CSSSEVEGVGNTIYF.